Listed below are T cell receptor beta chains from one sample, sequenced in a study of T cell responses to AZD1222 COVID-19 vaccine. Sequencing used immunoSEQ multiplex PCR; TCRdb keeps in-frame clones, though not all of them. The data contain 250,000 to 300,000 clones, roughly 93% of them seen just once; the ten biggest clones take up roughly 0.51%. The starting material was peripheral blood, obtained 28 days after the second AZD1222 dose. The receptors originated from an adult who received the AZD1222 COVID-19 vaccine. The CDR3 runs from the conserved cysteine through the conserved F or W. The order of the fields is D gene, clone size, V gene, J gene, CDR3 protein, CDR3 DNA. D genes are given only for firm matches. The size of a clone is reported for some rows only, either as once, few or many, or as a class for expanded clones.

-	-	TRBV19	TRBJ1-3	CASTTSGNTIYF	TGTGCCAGCACTACCTCTGGAAACACCATATATTTT
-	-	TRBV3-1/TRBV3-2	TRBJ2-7	CASSQAYAVSSYEQYF	TGTGCCAGCAGCCAGGCCTACGCGGTTTCCTCCTACGAGCAGTACTTC
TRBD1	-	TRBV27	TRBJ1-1	CASSPGQGRAFF	TGTGCCAGCAGCCCCGGACAGGGCCGAGCTTTCTTT
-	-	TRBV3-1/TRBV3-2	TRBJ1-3	CASSPGQRNTIYF	TGTGCCAGCAGCCCCGGACAGCGAAACACCATATATTTT
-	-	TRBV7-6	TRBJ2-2	CASSSTSTNTGELFF	TGTGCCAGCAGCTCAACTAGCACGAACACCGGGGAGCTGTTTTTT
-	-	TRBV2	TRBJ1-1	CASNRQENTEAFF	TGTGCCAGCAACAGACAGGAAAACACTGAAGCTTTCTTT
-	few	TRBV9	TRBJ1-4	CASSIYPGHNEKLFF	TGTGCCAGCAGCATCTATCCGGGCCACAATGAAAAACTGTTTTTT
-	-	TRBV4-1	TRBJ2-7	CASRRTDISYEQYF	TGCGCCAGCAGACGGACAGATATTTCCTACGAGCAGTACTTC
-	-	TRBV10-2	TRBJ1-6	CASSEVQGGNSPLHF	TGCGCCAGCAGTGAGGTTCAGGGAGGTAATTCACCCCTCCACTTT
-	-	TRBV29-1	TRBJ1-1	CSVTGMNTEAFF	TGCAGCGTTACAGGGATGAACACTGAAGCTTTCTTT
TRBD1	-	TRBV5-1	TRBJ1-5	CASSTGQGNQPQHF	TGCGCCAGCAGCACGGGACAGGGGAATCAGCCCCAGCATTTT
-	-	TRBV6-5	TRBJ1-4	CASSFFNGKLFF	TGTGCCAGCAGTTTTTTCAACGGAAAACTGTTTTTT
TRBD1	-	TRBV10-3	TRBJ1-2	CAISPRETGGINGYTF	TGTGCCATCAGTCCTCGGGAGACAGGGGGGATTAATGGCTACACCTTC
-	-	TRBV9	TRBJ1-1	CASSVSGTDGTEAFF	TGTGCCAGCAGCGTCTCAGGGACCGATGGAACTGAAGCTTTCTTT
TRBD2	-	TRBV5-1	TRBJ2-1	CASSLVSGGYNEQFF	TGCGCCAGCAGCTTGGTTAGCGGGGGTTACAATGAGCAGTTCTTC
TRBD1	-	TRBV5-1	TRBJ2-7	CASSLVGARQGGNEQYF	TGCGCCAGCAGCTTGGTGGGGGCCAGACAGGGTGGAAACGAGCAGTACTTC
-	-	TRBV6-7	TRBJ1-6	CASSYSRGTPYNSPLHF	TGTGCCAGCAGTTACTCGAGAGGGACACCCTATAATTCACCCCTCCACTTT
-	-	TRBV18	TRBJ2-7	CASSPSNLYEQYF	TGTGCCAGCTCACCCTCTAACCTCTACGAGCAGTACTTC
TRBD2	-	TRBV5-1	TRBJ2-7	CASSRTRLAGDSVSYEQYF	TGCGCCAGCAGCCGTACCCGACTAGCGGGGGACTCCGTCTCCTACGAGCAGTACTTC
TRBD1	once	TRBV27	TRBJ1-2	CASSRTGQASNYGYTF	TGTGCCAGCAGTAGAACCGGACAGGCGTCTAACTATGGCTACACCTTC
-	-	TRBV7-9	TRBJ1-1	CASSWTGAVEAFF	TGTGCCAGCAGCTGGACGGGGGCGGTTGAAGCTTTCTTT
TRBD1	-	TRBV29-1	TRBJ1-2	CSVLGGGGRYGYTF	TGCAGCGTTCTTGGGGGAGGGGGCCGCTATGGCTACACCTTC
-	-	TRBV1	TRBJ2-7	CTSSPSRLYEQYF	TGCACCAGCAGCCCGAGCCGACTCTACGAGCAGTACTTC
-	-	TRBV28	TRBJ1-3	CATHRESGNTIYF	TGTGCCACCCACAGGGAGTCTGGAAACACCATATATTTT
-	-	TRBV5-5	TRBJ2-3	CASSLYRSDGGTDTQYF	TGTGCCAGCAGCTTGTACCGGAGCGACGGAGGCACAGATACGCAGTATTTT
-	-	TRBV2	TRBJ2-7	CASSYGQVTYEQYF	TGTGCCAGCAGCTACGGGCAGGTGACCTACGAGCAGTACTTC
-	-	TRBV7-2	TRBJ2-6	CASSLSGAQGYSGANVLTF	TGTGCCAGCAGCTTAAGCGGGGCACAGGGATACTCTGGGGCCAACGTCCTGACTTTC
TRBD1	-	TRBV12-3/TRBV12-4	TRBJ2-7	CASSPTGVYEQYF	TGTGCCAGCAGTCCCACAGGGGTCTACGAGCAGTACTTC